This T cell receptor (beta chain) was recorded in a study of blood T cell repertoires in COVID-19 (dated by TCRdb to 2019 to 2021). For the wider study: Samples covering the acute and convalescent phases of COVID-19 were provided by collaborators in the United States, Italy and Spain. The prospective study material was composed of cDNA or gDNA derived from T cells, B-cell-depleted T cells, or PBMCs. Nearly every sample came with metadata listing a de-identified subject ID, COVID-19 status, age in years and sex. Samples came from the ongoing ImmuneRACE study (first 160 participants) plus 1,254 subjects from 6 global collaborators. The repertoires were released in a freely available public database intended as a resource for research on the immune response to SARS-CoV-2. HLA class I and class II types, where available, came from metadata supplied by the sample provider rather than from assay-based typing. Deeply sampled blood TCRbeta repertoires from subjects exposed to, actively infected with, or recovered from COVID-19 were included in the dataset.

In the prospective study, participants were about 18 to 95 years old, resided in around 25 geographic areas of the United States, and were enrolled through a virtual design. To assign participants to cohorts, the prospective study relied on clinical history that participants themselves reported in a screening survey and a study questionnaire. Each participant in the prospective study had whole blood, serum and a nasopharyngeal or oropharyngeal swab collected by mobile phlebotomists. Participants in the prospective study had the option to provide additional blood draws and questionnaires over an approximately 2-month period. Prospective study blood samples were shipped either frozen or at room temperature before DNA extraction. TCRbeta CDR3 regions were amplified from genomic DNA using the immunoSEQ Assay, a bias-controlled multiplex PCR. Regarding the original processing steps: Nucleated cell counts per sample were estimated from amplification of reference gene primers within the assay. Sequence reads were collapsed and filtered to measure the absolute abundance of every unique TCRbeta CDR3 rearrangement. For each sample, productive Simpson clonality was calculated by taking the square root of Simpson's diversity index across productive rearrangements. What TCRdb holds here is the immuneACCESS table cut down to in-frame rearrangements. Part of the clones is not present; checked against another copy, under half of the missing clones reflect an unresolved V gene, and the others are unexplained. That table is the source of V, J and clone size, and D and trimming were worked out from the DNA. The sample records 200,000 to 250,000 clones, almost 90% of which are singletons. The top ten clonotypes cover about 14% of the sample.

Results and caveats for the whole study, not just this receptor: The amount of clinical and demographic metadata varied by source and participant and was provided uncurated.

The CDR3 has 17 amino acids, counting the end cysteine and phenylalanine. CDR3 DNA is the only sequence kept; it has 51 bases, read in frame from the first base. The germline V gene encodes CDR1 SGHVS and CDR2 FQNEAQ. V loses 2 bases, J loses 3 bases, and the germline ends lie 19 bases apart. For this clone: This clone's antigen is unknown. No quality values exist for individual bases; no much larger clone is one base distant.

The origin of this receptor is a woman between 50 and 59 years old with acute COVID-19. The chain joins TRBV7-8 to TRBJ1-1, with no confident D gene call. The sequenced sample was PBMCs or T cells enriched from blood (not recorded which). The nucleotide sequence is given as TGTGCCAGCAGCTTAAAGGCAGCCCCCTCGAGGGACACTGAAGCTTTCTTT. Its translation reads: CASSLKAAPSRDTEAFF.